This TCR beta chain was identified during a study of blood T cell repertoires in COVID-19. About the study: Acute and convalescent COVID-19 specimens originated in the United States, Italy and Spain. T cells, B-cell-depleted T cells, or PBMCs supplied cDNA or gDNA.

This CDR3 contains 16 residues. V lost 0 bases and J 5 bases, leaving 17 bases between the germline ends. Germline V gene sequence: CDR1 LGHNA, CDR2 YNFKEQ. Under the authors' procedure: Counts of nucleated cells, estimated from reference gene primer amplification, were obtained. Assay used: immunoSEQ multiplex PCR; TCRdb lists only in-frame clones, some missing. The V and J calls and clone size come from that table; D and trimming were worked out from the DNA. This sample yields about 130,000 clones, of which approximately 82% are seen a single time; approximately 11% belongs to the top ten. Sequencing was performed on peripheral blood. The receptor comes from a man in his fifties or sixties who had recovered from COVID-19. J is TRBJ2-7 and V is TRBV4-2, with D possibly matching TRBD1 (6 bases). The CDR3 DNA reads as TGTGCCAGCAGCCAAGATCAATTAGGGGGTGGTCACGAGCAGTACTTC. Translation gives CASSQDQLGGGHEQYF.